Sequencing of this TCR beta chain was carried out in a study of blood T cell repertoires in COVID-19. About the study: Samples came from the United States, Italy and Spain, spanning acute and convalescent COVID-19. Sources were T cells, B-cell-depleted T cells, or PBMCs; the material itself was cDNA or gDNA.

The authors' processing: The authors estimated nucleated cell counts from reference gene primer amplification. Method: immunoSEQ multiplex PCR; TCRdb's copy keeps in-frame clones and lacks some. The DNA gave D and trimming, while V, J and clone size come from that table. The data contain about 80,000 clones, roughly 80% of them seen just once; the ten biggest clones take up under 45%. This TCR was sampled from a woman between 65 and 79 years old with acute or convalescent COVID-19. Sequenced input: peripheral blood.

The CDR3 sequence: CASSTARLSPQHF. The DNA of the CDR3 is TGTGCCAGTAGTACCGCACGATTGAGCCCCCAGCATTTT. The chain combines TRBV19 with TRBJ1-5; D is unclear. Germline V CDR1 and CDR2: LNHDA, SQIVND (reference sequence). The CDR3 is 13 residues long. V lost 4 bases and J 10 bases, leaving 14 bases between the germline ends.